These 23 T cell receptor beta chains were sequenced from one sample in a study of blood T cell repertoires in COVID-19. Assay used: immunoSEQ multiplex PCR; TCRdb lists only in-frame clones, some missing. The sample lists around 64,000 clones, 80% to 90% seen once, with 5% to 6.5% in the top ten. The sequenced sample was peripheral blood. Receptors were obtained from a man aged 45-65 years with active COVID-19.

V is TRBV24-1 and J is TRBJ2-1, with D maybe TRBD2 (5 bases). CDR1 is KGHDR and CDR2 is SFDVKD in the germline V gene. Trimming pared 3 bases from V and 8 bases from J, leaving 19 bases between. CDR3 length equals 16 residues. CDR3 nucleotide sequence: TGTGCCACCAGTGATCCGGGAAAACGGGGTAGGGATGAGCAGTTCTTC. Translated: CATSDPGKRGRDEQFF.

The rearrangement joins TRBV7-2 to TRBJ1-2, with 10 bases that match TRBD1. This CDR3 is built from 16 residues. The junction had 2 bases not matched to a gene; V was cut back by 1 base and J by 0 bases. The germline V gene has CDR1 SGHTA and CDR2 FQGNSA. Here the CDR3 DNA reads TGTGCCAGCAGCTTAGGGGGGACAGGGGCTAACTATGGCTACACCTTC. Translated: CASSLGGTGANYGYTF. Full variable domain (missing parts from reference TRBV7-2 and TRBJ1-2): GAGVSQSPSNKVTEKGKDVELRCDPISGHTALYWYRQSLGQGLEFLIYFQGNSAPDKSGLPSDRFSAERTGGSVSTLTIQRTQQEDSAVYLCASSLGGTGANYGYTFGSGTRLTVV.

This clone was counted only a few times. The V gene is TRBV7-8, the J gene TRBJ2-7, with a possible D match to TRBD2 (6 bases). The CDR3 spans 16 residues. The V gene's germline CDR1 is SGHVS and CDR2 FQNEAQ. V shed 4 bases and J shed 0 bases, with 16 bases lying between them. The CDR3 is CASSSGTLRSSYEQYF. DNA for the CDR3: TGTGCCAGCAGCTCCGGGACTCTCAGGAGCTCCTACGAGCAGTACTTC.

The chain uses TRBV5-4 and TRBJ1-2; the D gene is possibly TRBD1 (6 bases). This CDR3 comprises 13 residues. Trimming removed 2 bases at V and 3 bases at J, with 8 bases between. From germline, CDR1 is SGHNT and CDR2 YYREEE (reference sequence). CDR3 sequence (DNA): TGTGCCAGCAGCTTAGACAGGTACTATGGCTACACCTTC. Amino acids: CASSLDRYYGYTF.

V usage is TRBV10-3 and J usage is TRBJ2-3; 8 bases are shared with TRBD2. After removal of 11 bases from V and 11 bases from J, the junction contained 15 bases not matched to a gene. CDR1 and CDR2 from the germline V gene are ENHRY and SYGVKD. CDR3 length equals 13 residues. The DNA of the CDR3 is TGTGCCGGCTCCGGGACTAGTGGGATTAGGCAGTATTTT. Amino acid sequence: CAGSGTSGIRQYF.

The chain employs TRBV9 and TRBJ2-1; TRBD2 might be the D (5 bases). The CDR3 runs to 16 residues. Per the germline V gene, CDR1 is SGDLS and CDR2 is YYNGEE. V lost 0 bases and J 0 bases, leaving 10 bases between the germline ends. The CDR3 loop is CASSVGAGVSYNEQFF. Written as DNA, the CDR3 is TGTGCCAGCAGCGTAGGGGCCGGGGTCTCCTACAATGAGCAGTTCTTC.

The chain recombines TRBV4-3 with TRBJ2-3; TRBD1 might be the D (7 bases). V gave up 1 base and J gave up 1 base, with 15 bases separating them. CDR1 and CDR2 (germline): LGHNA, YSLEER. The CDR3 has 17 residues. CDR3 residues: CASSQGGAGTGTDTQYF. CDR3 in DNA: TGCGCCAGCAGCCAAGGGGGGGCAGGGACAGGCACAGATACGCAGTATTTT.

The CDR3 region has the DNA TGCGCCAGCAGCCAAGACCTCGGACTAGGAGGCGGCAATGAGCAGTTCTTC. Protein: CASSQDLGLGGGNEQFF. The chain carries TRBV4-3 and TRBJ2-1; 7 nucleotides align to TRBD2. With 0 bases clipped from V and 6 bases from J, the junction kept 11 bases outside the gene matches. The CDR3 extends over 17 amino acids. Germline CDR1 is LGHNA and CDR2 is YSLEER.

This clone turned up a few times. The chain joins TRBV7-8 to TRBJ1-1, with no clear D. With 10 bases removed from V and 2 bases from J, the gap between germline ends came to 14 bases. The germline CDR1 and CDR2 sequences are SGHVS and FQNEAQ. The length of the CDR3 is 13 residues. CDR3 sequence reads: CATEGIRNTEAFF. As DNA, the CDR3 is TGTGCCACCGAGGGCATCCGAAACACTGAAGCTTTCTTT.

In nucleotides, the CDR3 is TGTGCCAGCAGAAGGGGGCCGGGAAACACCATATATTTT. Translated, it gives CASRRGPGNTIYF. The rearrangement links TRBV12-3 or TRBV12-4 to TRBJ1-3; 7 positions agree with TRBD1. With V trimmed by 6 bases and J by 4 bases, 3 bases remained unmatched. This CDR3 has 13 amino acids.

V and J are TRBV12-5 and TRBJ2-1; D possibly corresponds to TRBD1 (7 bases). Germline V lookup: CDR1 LGHNT, CDR2 FRNRAP. The CDR3 sequence is 13 residues long. The V gene lost 8 bases and the J gene lost 9 bases, with 17 bases spanning the gap. The CDR3 is CASTPGGGGEQFF. The CDR3 DNA follows: TGTGCTAGTACCCCTGGAGGGGGCGGTGAGCAGTTCTTC.

The chain uses TRBV14 and TRBJ2-5; D is undetermined. The CDR3 spans 13 residues. The V end was cut by 3 bases, the J end by 2 bases, with 7 bases between. CDR1 is SGHDN and CDR2 is FVKESK in the germline V gene. The CDR3 sequence: CASSQGTQETQYF. The CDR3 nucleotides are TGTGCCAGCAGCCAGGGCACTCAAGAGACCCAGTACTTC.

The rearrangement uses TRBV18 and TRBJ2-5; 7 bases line up with TRBD2. V trimming: 4 bases; J trimming: 5 bases; junction bases outside the gene matches: 13. The CDR3 extends over 16 amino acids. Germline V gene data show CDR1 as KGHSH and CDR2 as LQKENI. CDR3 nucleotide sequence: TGTGCCAGCTCACGAGCTAGCGGTCCCGTTGGGGAGACCCAGTACTTC. Translating it yields CASSRASGPVGETQYF.

The V gene is TRBV2, the J gene TRBJ1-1, with TRBD1 matching over 7 bases. This CDR3 contains 14 residues. The V gene end was trimmed by 6 bases and the J gene end by 2 bases; junction bases not matched to a gene: 6. Per germline, CDR1 SNHLY and CDR2 FYNNEI. The CDR3 loop is CASSWGDSNTEAFF. The CDR3 DNA is TGTGCCAGCAGCTGGGGGGACAGCAACACTGAAGCTTTCTTT.

CDR3 DNA: TGTGCCAGCAGCCAGTTGACAGAGATAATGTATTACAATGAGCAGTTCTTC. Protein product: CASSQLTEIMYYNEQFF. The rearrangement joins TRBV27 to TRBJ2-1; perhaps TRBD1 as D (5 bases). Trimming cost V 6 bases and J 4 bases, with 22 bases left between them. Germline V CDR1 and CDR2: MNHEY, SMNVEV (reference sequence). This CDR3 has 17 residues.

The chain joins TRBV7-2 to TRBJ2-3, with 9 positions matching TRBD2. Germline values: CDR1 SGHTA, CDR2 FQGNSA. The V gene end was trimmed by 0 bases and the J gene end by 3 bases; junction bases not matched to a gene: 1. The CDR3 is 15 amino acids. Here the CDR3 reads CASSLASGRTDTQYF. The CDR3 DNA reads TGTGCCAGCAGCTTAGCTAGCGGGAGAACAGATACGCAGTATTTT. Full variable domain (rest looked up from reference TRBV7-2 and TRBJ2-3): GAGVSQSPSNKVTEKGKDVELRCDPISGHTALYWYRQSLGQGLEFLIYFQGNSAPDKSGLPSDRFSAERTGGSVSTLTIQRTQQEDSAVYLCASSLASGRTDTQYFGPGTRLTVL.

The gene calls are TRBV7-2 and TRBJ2-3; possible D gene TRBD1, 6 bases. This CDR3 comprises 14 residues. V was pared by 1 base and J by 13 bases, with 18 bases between. Germline values: CDR1 SGHTA, CDR2 FQGNSA. CDR3 in DNA: TGTGCCAGCAGCTTAGGATTGGTGTCAGGGGCAGAGTATTTT. Residues: CASSLGLVSGAEYF.

The J gene is TRBJ2-7, the V gene TRBV29-1, with 7 positions matching TRBD1. Losses at the gene ends were 6 bases for V and 5 bases for J; bases not matched to a gene: 10. The CDR3 is 13 residues long. Germline V gives CDR1 SQVTM, CDR2 ANQGSEA. The CDR3 region is CSVQTGRGNEQYF. The DNA of the CDR3 is TGCAGCGTCCAGACAGGGAGAGGGAACGAGCAGTACTTC.

The chain couples TRBV15 to TRBJ1-1, with 8 bases that match TRBD1. This CDR3 is built from 15 residues. The germline V gene has CDR1 LNHNV and CDR2 YYDKDF (reference sequence). Germline trimming cut 4 bases from V and 7 bases from J; bases unmatched to any gene: 11. The CDR3, as DNA: TGTGCCACCAGCACTTTAGACAGGGGAAACCTTGAAGCTTTCTTT. It translates to CATSTLDRGNLEAFF.

The chain uses TRBV5-5 and TRBJ2-1; D is uncertain. Germline loops: CDR1 SGHKS, CDR2 YYEKEE (reference sequence). The CDR3 extends over 17 amino acids. Trimming removed 1 base at V and 0 bases at J, with 14 bases between. CDR3 nucleotide sequence: TGTGCCAGCAGCTTGTTCAACCGGGTTAGCTCCTACAATGAGCAGTTCTTC. Its protein product is CASSLFNRVSSYNEQFF.

The chain joins TRBV27 to TRBJ2-7; 9 nucleotides agree with TRBD2. This CDR3 has 14 residues. V was clipped by 7 bases and J by 6 bases; unmatched bases: 10. CDR1 is MNHEY, CDR2 SMNVEV, per germline (reference sequence). Written as DNA, the CDR3 is TGTGCCAGCACCGCTGCGGGAGGGCCGGGCGAGCAGTACTTC. Its protein is CASTAAGGPGEQYF.

The rearrangement links TRBV28 to TRBJ1-6; the match to TRBD1 covers 11 bases. The CDR3 totals 15 residues. V was pared by 7 bases and J by 7 bases, with 6 bases of the junction left unmatched. Germline V CDR1 and CDR2: MDHEN, SYDVKM. The CDR3 DNA reads as TGTGCCAGCACAGGACAGGGGGCGGGAAATTCACCCCTCCACTTT. It yields the protein CASTGQGAGNSPLHF.

The chain uses TRBV28 and TRBJ2-4, with 9 bases that match TRBD2. V dropped 6 bases and J dropped 7; count of bases not matched to a gene: 10. Germline V gene data show CDR1 as MDHEN and CDR2 as SYDVKM. The CDR3 is 15 residues long. The CDR3 nucleotides are TGTGCCAGCAGGGGGCTAGCGGGAAGGATGAACATTCAGTACTTC. This sequence encodes CASRGLAGRMNIQYF.